The 23 T cell receptor beta chains below all came from one sample that was sequenced in a study of blood T cell repertoires in COVID-19. Profiling relied on immunoSEQ multiplex PCR, and the TCRdb table lists in-frame clones only, not all of them. The profile covers fewer than 75,000 clones, with 70% to 90% appearing a single time and approximately 4.7% taken by the ten largest. Sequencing was carried out using peripheral blood. Every receptor here comes from a man between 45 and 60 years old with active COVID-19.

The V call is TRBV7-9, the J call TRBJ1-5, with TRBD1 as a possible D gene (6 bases). V lost 4 bases and J 5 bases, leaving 9 bases between the germline ends. In germline, CDR1 is SEHNR, CDR2 FQNEAQ (reference sequence). The CDR3 has 13 residues. Here the CDR3 DNA reads TGTGCCAGCAGCTCTGGGGGCTATCAGCCCCAGCATTTT. Protein: CASSSGGYQPQHF.

The V and J genes are TRBV15 and TRBJ2-1; 11 positions agree with TRBD2. J was trimmed by 8 bases and V by 5 bases; bases with no gene match: 5. CDR3 size: 14 residues. The germline CDR1 and CDR2 sequences are LNHNV and YYDKDF (reference sequence). The CDR3 here is CATSAPGLADEQFF. CDR3 nucleotides: TGTGCCACCAGCGCCCCGGGACTAGCGGATGAGCAGTTCTTC.

This clone was recorded once. The chain uses TRBV7-2 and TRBJ2-7, with 10 bases fitting TRBD2. CDR3 length equals 15 residues. After removal of 2 bases from V and 3 bases from J, the junction contained 4 bases not matched to a gene. Germline CDR1 SGHTA, CDR2 FQGNSA. The CDR3 DNA reads as TGTGCCAGCAGCTTATGGGCTAGCGGGGGCTACGAGCAGTACTTC. The encoded protein is CASSLWASGGYEQYF.

The chain carries TRBV6-5 and TRBJ2-3; 14 bases are shared with TRBD2. The germline V gene encodes CDR1 MNHEY and CDR2 SVGAGI. The V and J ends lost 3 bases and 4 bases, in that order; junction bases with no gene match: 3. This CDR3 spans 16 amino acids. CDR3 coding DNA: TGTGCCAGCAGTTATCGACTAGCGGGGGGGCCAGATACGCAGTATTTT. Translation gives CASSYRLAGGPDTQYF.

This clone was recorded only once. The chain combines TRBV3-1 (or the pseudogene TRBV3-2) with TRBJ1-2; no reliable D call. The CDR3 is made up of 16 amino acids. V gave up 1 base and J gave up 4 bases, with 16 bases separating them. Germline V gives CDR1 LGHDT, CDR2 YNNKEL (reference sequence). The CDR3 spells CASSQVTARRVYGYTF. CDR3 nucleotide sequence: TGTGCCAGCAGCCAAGTCACGGCCCGGCGGGTCTATGGCTACACCTTC.

The chain recombines TRBV11-2 with TRBJ2-3; 12 bases agree with TRBD2. The V gene end was trimmed by 2 bases and the J gene end by 6 bases; junction bases not matched to a gene: 9. This CDR3 has 17 amino acids. The germline CDR1 and CDR2 sequences are SGHAT and FQNNGV. CDR3 in amino acids: CASSLSLAGGPGDTQYF. The CDR3 DNA follows: TGTGCCAGCAGCTTATCTCTAGCGGGGGGGCCGGGTGATACGCAGTATTTT.

The chain has TRBV7-8 and TRBJ2-5; 8 nucleotides align to TRBD2. Germline V gives CDR1 SGHVS, CDR2 FQNEAQ. V gave up 8 bases and J gave up 3 bases; unmatched junction bases: 11. CDR3 length: 15 residues. The CDR3 is CASRRGSGSKETQYF. The CDR3 DNA sequence: TGTGCCAGCCGAAGAGGGAGCGGGAGCAAAGAGACCCAGTACTTC.

This chain connects TRBV19 to TRBJ2-3, with D perhaps TRBD2 (6 bases). This CDR3 has 13 residues. The germline V and J ends were trimmed by 8 bases and 4 bases, with 13 bases remaining between them. Germline V gene lookup returns CDR1 LNHDA and CDR2 SQIVND (reference sequence). CDR3 region: CASLRGGSDTQYF. The CDR3 coding sequence is TGTGCCAGTCTCAGAGGAGGGTCAGATACGCAGTATTTT.

The chain is built from TRBV7-2 and TRBJ2-2; TRBD2 matches at 10 bases. J lost 10 bases, V lost 2 bases, and 10 bases had no gene match. Germline values: CDR1 SGHTA, CDR2 FQGNSA. The CDR3 length is 16 residues. The chain's CDR3 is CASSLLAGGHYEELFF. CDR3 sequence (DNA): TGTGCCAGCAGCTTATTAGCGGGAGGTCACTATGAGGAGCTGTTTTTT.

The chain carries TRBV19 and TRBJ2-1; 15 bases agree with TRBD2. With V trimmed by 6 bases and J by 5 bases, 5 bases remained unmatched. The CDR3 is 16 amino acids. Germline V CDR1 and CDR2: LNHDA, SQIVND (reference sequence). The CDR3 here is CASSGLAGGLDNEQFF. As DNA, the CDR3 is TGTGCCAGTAGCGGACTAGCGGGGGGGCTTGACAATGAGCAGTTCTTC.

The chain is built from TRBV28 and TRBJ1-6, with unresolved D. Germline V gene data show CDR1 as MDHEN and CDR2 as SYDVKM. CDR3 length: 12 amino acids. V was pared by 5 bases and J by 4 bases, with 3 bases between. This CDR3 reads CASSPYNSPLHF. The CDR3 region has the DNA TGTGCCAGCAGTCCATATAATTCACCCCTCCACTTT.

The chain couples TRBV6-5 to TRBJ2-5; TRBD2 matches 9 bases. The V gene's germline CDR1 is MNHEY and CDR2 SVGAGI. The V and J ends lost 5 bases and 4 bases, in that order; junction bases with no gene match: 8. The CDR3 sequence is 15 residues long. CDR3 DNA: TGTGCCAGCAGTAACCTAGCGGGGTCGGGAGAGACCCAGTACTTC. Its protein product is CASSNLAGSGETQYF.

This chain uses TRBV27 with TRBJ1-4; 7 nucleotides agree with TRBD1. CDR1 and CDR2 (germline): MNHEY, SMNVEV (reference sequence). This CDR3 is 14 amino acids long. J gave up 11 bases and V 3 bases, and 9 bases lay outside the gene matches. CDR3 sequence (DNA): TGTGCCAGCAGTTTCTCCGGGACAGCCGCTAAACTGTTTTTT. This codes for CASSFSGTAAKLFF.

This chain uses TRBV6-7 with TRBJ2-1, with 12 bases aligning to TRBD2. Being an ORF, TRBV6-7 has a function that is uncertain. V was clipped by 2 bases and J by 4 bases; unmatched bases: 15. This CDR3 comprises 20 residues. The CDR3 DNA follows: TGTGCCAGCAGTTACACGCTAGCGGGGGGGCATAGGATGGGTTACAATGAGCAGTTCTTC. It is translated as CASSYTLAGGHRMGYNEQFF.

The rearrangement links TRBV7-2 to TRBJ1-5, with 9 bases fitting TRBD1. V shed 5 bases, J shed 1 base, and the junction held 6 bases outside the gene matches. Germline lookup yields CDR1 SGHTA and CDR2 FQGNSA. This CDR3 comprises 16 residues. CDR3: CASSRGTGSSNQPQHF. The CDR3, as DNA: TGTGCCAGCAGCCGCGGGACAGGGAGCAGCAATCAGCCCCAGCATTTT. The complete variable domain, with remaining parts taken from reference TRBV7-2 and TRBJ1-5, reads GAGVSQSPSNKVTEKGKDVELRCDPISGHTALYWYRQSLGQGLEFLIYFQGNSAPDKSGLPSDRFSAERTGGSVSTLTIQRTQQEDSAVYLCASSRGTGSSNQPQHFGDGTRLSIL.

The chain recombines TRBV24-1 with TRBJ2-7; D is unresolved. V lost 4 bases and J 6 bases, leaving 12 bases between the germline ends. Germline CDR1 is KGHDR and CDR2 is SFDVKD. The CDR3 is 13 residues long. CDR3 amino acids: CATSEVGRIEQYF. The CDR3 DNA is TGTGCCACCAGTGAGGTTGGGCGAATCGAGCAGTACTTC.

This clone was found once. The rearrangement links TRBV11-2 to TRBJ2-3, with a weak D call TRBD2 (5 bases). Germline V gives CDR1 SGHAT, CDR2 FQNNGV. V was trimmed by 6 bases and J by 4 bases, leaving 14 bases between them. This CDR3 contains 14 residues. The CDR3 DNA follows: TGTGCCAGCAGGGCCCTTGGGAGAGCAGATACGCAGTATTTT. It is translated as CASRALGRADTQYF. The full variable domain, its missing parts supplied by reference TRBV11-2 and TRBJ2-3, is EAGVAQSPRYKIIEKRQSVAFWCNPISGHATLYWYQQILGQGPKLLIQFQNNGVVDDSQLPKDRFSAERLKGVDSTLKIQPAKLEDSAVYLCASRALGRADTQYFGPGTRLTVL.

This clone was detected only a few times. The chain has TRBV7-9 and TRBJ1-6, with D possibly TRBD1 on 6 matching bases. Per the germline V gene, CDR1 is SEHNR and CDR2 is FQNEAQ (reference sequence). The CDR3 totals 15 residues. V was cut by 1 base and J by 7 bases, with 11 bases left in between. CDR3 nucleotides: TGTGCCAGCAGCTTAGTGGGGGGGGCGAATTCACCCCTCCACTTT. This gives the protein CASSLVGGANSPLHF.

J is TRBJ1-2 and V is TRBV6-2 or TRBV6-3; a possible D gene is TRBD1 (5 bases). CDR3 length: 15 residues. Germline V gene data show CDR1 as MNHEY and CDR2 as SVGEGT. V gave up 4 bases and J gave up 1 base, with 13 bases separating them. The CDR3 region is CASSSPGDRNYGYTF. The DNA of the CDR3 is TGTGCCAGCAGTTCCCCGGGGGACCGTAACTATGGCTACACCTTC.

The chain joins TRBV29-1 to TRBJ1-2; D uncertain. Germline CDR1 reads SQVTM; CDR2 reads ANQGSEA. Trimming removed 4 bases at V and 1 base at J, with 10 bases between. The CDR3 is made up of 13 amino acids. The CDR3 is CSVVPFGNYGYTF. DNA for the CDR3: TGCAGCGTTGTTCCTTTCGGTAACTATGGCTACACCTTC.

The chain has TRBV11-3 and TRBJ1-1, with D possibly TRBD1 on 5 matching bases. The germline V and J ends were trimmed by 4 bases and 7 bases, with 7 bases remaining between them. Germline-derived CDR1 and CDR2 are SGHNT and YENEEA. This CDR3 contains 11 residues. The CDR3: CASSSGVEAFF. The CDR3 DNA reads TGTGCCAGCAGCTCGGGGGTTGAAGCTTTCTTT. The complete variable domain, with remaining parts taken from reference TRBV11-3 and TRBJ1-1, reads EAGVVQSPRYKIIEKKQPVAFWCNPISGHNTLYWYLQNLGQGPELLIRYENEEAVDDSQLPKDRFSAERLKGVDSTLKIQPAELGDSAVYLCASSSGVEAFFGQGTRLTVV.

This chain connects TRBV18 to TRBJ1-1, with D unclear. This CDR3 has 15 residues. The germline V gene encodes CDR1 KGHSH and CDR2 LQKENI. V gave up 3 bases and J gave up 0 bases, with 11 bases separating them. The CDR3 spells CASSPVNHLNTEAFF. The CDR3 region has the DNA TGTGCCAGCTCACCCGTTAATCACTTGAACACTGAAGCTTTCTTT. The variable domain in full, completed from reference TRBV18 and TRBJ1-1, reads NAGVMQNPRHLVRRRGQEARLRCSPMKGHSHVYWYRQLPEEGLKFMVYLQKENIIDESGMPKERFSAEFPKEGPSILRIQQVVRGDSAAYFCASSPVNHLNTEAFFGQGTRLTVV.

The J gene is TRBJ2-1, the V gene TRBV23-1; 7 nucleotides align to TRBD1. TRBV23-1 is given ORF status, its function remaining uncertain. The CDR3 consists of 14 residues. V gave up 6 bases and J gave up 7 bases; unmatched junction bases: 9. For the CDR3, the DNA is TGCGCCAGCAGGACCGGGACAGTCGGGAATGAGCAGTTCTTC. Its translation is CASRTGTVGNEQFF.